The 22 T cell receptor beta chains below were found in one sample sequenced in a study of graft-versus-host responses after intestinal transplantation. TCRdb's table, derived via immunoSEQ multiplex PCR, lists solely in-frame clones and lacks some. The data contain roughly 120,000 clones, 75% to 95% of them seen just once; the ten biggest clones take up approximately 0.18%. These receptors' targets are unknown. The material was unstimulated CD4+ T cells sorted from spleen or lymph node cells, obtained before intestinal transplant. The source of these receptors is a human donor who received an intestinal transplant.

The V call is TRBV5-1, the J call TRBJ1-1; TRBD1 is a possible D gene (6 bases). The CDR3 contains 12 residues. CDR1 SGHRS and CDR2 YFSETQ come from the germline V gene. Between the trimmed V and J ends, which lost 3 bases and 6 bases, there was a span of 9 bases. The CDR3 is CASSYTGSEAFF. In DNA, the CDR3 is TGCGCCAGCAGCTACACAGGGTCTGAAGCTTTCTTT.

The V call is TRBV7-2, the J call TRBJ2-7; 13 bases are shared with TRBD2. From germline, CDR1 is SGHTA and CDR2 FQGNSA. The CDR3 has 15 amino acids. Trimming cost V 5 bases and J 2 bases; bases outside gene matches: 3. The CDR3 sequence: CASSRGTSGTYEQYF. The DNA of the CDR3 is TGTGCCAGCAGCCGCGGGACTAGCGGGACCTACGAGCAGTACTTC. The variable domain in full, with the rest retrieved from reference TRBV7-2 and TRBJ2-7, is GAGVSQSPSNKVTEKGKDVELRCDPISGHTALYWYRQSLGQGLEFLIYFQGNSAPDKSGLPSDRFSAERTGGSVSTLTIQRTQQEDSAVYLCASSRGTSGTYEQYFGPGTRLTVT.

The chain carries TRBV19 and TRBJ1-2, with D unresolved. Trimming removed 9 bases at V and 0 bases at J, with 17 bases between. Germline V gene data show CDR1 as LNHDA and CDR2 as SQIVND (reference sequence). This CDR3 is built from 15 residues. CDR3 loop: CASLRGSGTNYGYTF. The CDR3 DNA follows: TGTGCCAGCCTCCGAGGGTCCGGCACTAACTATGGCTACACCTTC.

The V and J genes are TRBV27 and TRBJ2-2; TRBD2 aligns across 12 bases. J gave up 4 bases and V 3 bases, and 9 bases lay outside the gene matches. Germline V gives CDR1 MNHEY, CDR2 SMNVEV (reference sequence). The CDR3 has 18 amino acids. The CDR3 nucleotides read TGTGCCAGCAGTTTCCGGCCTAGCGGGAGGGTAATCACCGGGGAGCTGTTTTTT. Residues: CASSFRPSGRVITGELFF.

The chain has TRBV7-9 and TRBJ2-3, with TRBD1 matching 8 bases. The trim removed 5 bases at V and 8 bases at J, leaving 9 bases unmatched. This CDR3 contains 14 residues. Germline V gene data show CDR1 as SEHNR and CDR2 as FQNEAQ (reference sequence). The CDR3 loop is CASSPGQGWATQYF. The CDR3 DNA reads TGTGCCAGCAGCCCAGGACAGGGATGGGCTACGCAGTATTTT.

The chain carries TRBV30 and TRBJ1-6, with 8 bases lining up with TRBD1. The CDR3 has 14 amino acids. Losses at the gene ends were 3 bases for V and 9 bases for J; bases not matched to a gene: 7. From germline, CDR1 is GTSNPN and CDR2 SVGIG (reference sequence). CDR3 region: CAWSRDRGISPLHF. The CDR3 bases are TGTGCCTGGAGCCGAGACAGGGGTATTTCACCCCTCCACTTT.

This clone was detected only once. CDR3 sequence (DNA): TGTGCCAGCTCAGACTCGGGAATGCGGGACACTGAAGCTTTCTTT. The encoded protein is CASSDSGMRDTEAFF. This chain links TRBV5-6 with TRBJ1-1, with D uncertain. V was trimmed by 7 bases and J by 3 bases, leaving 19 bases between them. Germline V gene lookup returns CDR1 SGHDT and CDR2 YYEEEE. The CDR3 covers 15 residues.

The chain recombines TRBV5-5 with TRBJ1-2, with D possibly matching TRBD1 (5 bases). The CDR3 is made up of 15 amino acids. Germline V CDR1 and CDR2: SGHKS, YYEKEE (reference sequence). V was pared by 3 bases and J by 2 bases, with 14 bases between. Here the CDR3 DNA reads TGTGCCAGCAGCTCCGGAGGGACTTTGAACTATGGCTACACCTTC. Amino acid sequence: CASSSGGTLNYGYTF.

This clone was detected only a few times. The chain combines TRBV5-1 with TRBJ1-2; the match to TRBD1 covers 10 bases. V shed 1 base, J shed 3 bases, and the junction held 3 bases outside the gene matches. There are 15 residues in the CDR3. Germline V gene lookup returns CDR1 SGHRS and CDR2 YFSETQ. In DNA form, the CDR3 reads TGCGCCAGCAGCTTGATCGGACAGGGGGACTATGGCTACACCTTC. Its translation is CASSLIGQGDYGYTF.

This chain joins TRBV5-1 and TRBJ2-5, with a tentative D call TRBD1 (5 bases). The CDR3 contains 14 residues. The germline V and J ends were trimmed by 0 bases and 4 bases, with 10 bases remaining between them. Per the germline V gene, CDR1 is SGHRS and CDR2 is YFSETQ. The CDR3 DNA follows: TGCGCCAGCAGCTTGGAGGGGAATGGAGAGACCCAGTACTTC. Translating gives CASSLEGNGETQYF.

CDR3 nucleotide sequence: TGTGCCAGCAGTTCCGACAGGACCCCCCAAGAGACCCAGTACTTC. Encoded protein: CASSSDRTPQETQYF. The chain couples TRBV28 to TRBJ2-5; D is perhaps TRBD1 (6 bases). Germline CDR1 reads MDHEN; CDR2 reads SYDVKM. The CDR3 has 15 amino acids. V was cut by 4 bases and J by 1 base, with 13 bases left in between.

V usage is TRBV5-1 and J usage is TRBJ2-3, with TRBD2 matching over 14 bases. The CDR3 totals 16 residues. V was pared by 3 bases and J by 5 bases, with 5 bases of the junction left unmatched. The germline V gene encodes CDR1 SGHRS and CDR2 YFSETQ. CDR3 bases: TGCGCCAGCAGCTCGACTAGCGGGAGGGCCATAGATACGCAGTATTTT. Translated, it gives CASSSTSGRAIDTQYF. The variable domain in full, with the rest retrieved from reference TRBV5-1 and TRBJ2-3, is KAGVTQTPRYLIKTRGQQVTLSCSPISGHRSVSWYQQTPGQGLQFLFEYFSETQRNKGNFPGRFSGRQFSNSRSEMNVSTLELGDSALYLCASSSTSGRAIDTQYFGPGTRLTVL.

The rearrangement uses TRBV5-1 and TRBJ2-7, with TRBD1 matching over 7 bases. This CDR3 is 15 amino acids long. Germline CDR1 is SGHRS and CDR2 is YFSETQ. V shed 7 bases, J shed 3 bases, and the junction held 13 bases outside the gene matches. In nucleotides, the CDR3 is TGCGCCAGCGGATCAGGACAGGCCTCCCTCTACGAGCAGTACTTC. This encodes CASGSGQASLYEQYF.

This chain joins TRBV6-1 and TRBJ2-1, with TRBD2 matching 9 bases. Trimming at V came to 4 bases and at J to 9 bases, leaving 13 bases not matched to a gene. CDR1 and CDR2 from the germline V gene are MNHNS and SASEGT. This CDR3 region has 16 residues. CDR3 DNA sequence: TGTGCCAGCAGTGTTTGGGATAGCGGGAGACTTGGTGAGCAGTTCTTC. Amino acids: CASSVWDSGRLGEQFF.

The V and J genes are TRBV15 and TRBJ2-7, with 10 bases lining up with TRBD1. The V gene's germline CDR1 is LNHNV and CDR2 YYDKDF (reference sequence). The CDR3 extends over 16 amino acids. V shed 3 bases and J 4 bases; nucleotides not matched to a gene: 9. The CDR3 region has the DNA TGTGCCACCAGCAGTCAGGCCGGGACAGGGGTTTACGAGCAGTACTTC. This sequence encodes CATSSQAGTGVYEQYF. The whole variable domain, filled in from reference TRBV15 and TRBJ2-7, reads DAMVIQNPRYQVTQFGKPVTLSCSQTLNHNVMYWYQQKSSQAPKLLFHYYDKDFNNEADTPDNFQSRRPNTSFCFLDIRSPGLGDTAMYLCATSSQAGTGVYEQYFGPGTRLTVT.

CDR3 sequence: CASSLRGGLDSYNSPLHF. CDR3 bases: TGTGCCAGTAGCCTACGAGGGGGCCTCGACTCCTATAATTCACCCCTCCACTTT. The chain joins TRBV19 to TRBJ1-6, with 7 positions matching TRBD1. The trim removed 6 bases at V and 0 bases at J, leaving 11 bases unmatched. The CDR3 has 18 residues. CDR1 is LNHDA, CDR2 SQIVND, per germline (reference sequence).

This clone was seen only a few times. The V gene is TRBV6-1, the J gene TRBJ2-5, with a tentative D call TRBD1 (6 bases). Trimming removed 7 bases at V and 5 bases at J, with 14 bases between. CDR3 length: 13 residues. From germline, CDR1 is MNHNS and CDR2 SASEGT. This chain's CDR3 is CASKAGVMETQYF. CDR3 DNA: TGTGCCAGCAAGGCAGGGGTAATGGAGACCCAGTACTTC.

DNA for the CDR3: TGCAGCGTTGTCCTGGTCGGCGGGGGCAATCAGCCCCAGCATTTT. The encoded protein is CSVVLVGGGNQPQHF. The chain has TRBV29-1 and TRBJ1-5; D remains unclear. This CDR3 has 15 amino acids. V lost 4 bases to trimming and J lost 2 bases, with 15 bases between them. From germline, CDR1 is SQVTM and CDR2 ANQGSEA.

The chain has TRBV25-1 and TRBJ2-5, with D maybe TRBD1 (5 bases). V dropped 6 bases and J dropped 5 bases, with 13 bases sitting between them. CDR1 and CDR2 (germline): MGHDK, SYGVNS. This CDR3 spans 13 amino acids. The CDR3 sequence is CASRDTGRETQYF. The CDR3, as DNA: TGTGCCAGCAGGGATACAGGAAGGGAGACCCAGTACTTC.

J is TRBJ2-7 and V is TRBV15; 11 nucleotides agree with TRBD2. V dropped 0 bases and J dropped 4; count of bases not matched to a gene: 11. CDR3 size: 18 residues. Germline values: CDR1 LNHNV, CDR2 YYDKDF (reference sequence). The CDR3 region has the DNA TGTGCCACCAGCAGAGACCCGGGGGGTAGCGGGAGGGGGTACGAGCAGTACTTC. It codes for CATSRDPGGSGRGYEQYF.

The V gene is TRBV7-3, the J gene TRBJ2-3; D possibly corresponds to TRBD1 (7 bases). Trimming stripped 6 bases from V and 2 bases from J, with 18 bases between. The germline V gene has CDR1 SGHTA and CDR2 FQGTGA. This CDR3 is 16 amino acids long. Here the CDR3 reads CASSPSAGGYTDTQYF. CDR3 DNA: TGTGCCAGCAGTCCCAGTGCAGGGGGGTACACAGATACGCAGTATTTT.

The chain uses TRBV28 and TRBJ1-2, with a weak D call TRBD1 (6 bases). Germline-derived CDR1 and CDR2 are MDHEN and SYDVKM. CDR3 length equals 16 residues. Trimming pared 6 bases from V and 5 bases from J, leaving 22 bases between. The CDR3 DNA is TGTGCCAGCAGCCGAGGACAGACCTTGGCCCCGTATGGCTACACCTTC. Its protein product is CASSRGQTLAPYGYTF.